This T cell receptor beta chain was recovered during a study of Siglec-9 on CD8 T cells in melanoma (dated by TCRdb to the late 2010s). Notes on the research overall: The study examined the expression of Siglec-9 on CD8+ T cells and how Siglec-9 regulates T cells within the melanoma tumor microenvironment. On the study overall, not on this receptor specifically: According to the report, an effector memory CD8+ T-cell subset that seemed to build up inside melanoma tumors was both marked and regulated by Siglec-9.

Libraries came from the immunoSEQ multiplex PCR assay. In its TCRdb copy, this immuneACCESS table keeps in-frame sequences only and misses some clones. Where compared with another copy, unresolved V genes explain less than half of these, and the others have no known cause. The sample has about 36,000 clones on record, about 80% of them singletons. Under 2% of the sample goes to the ten largest clones. This clone was detected once. No cognate antigen has been identified for it. Base-call qualities are not available, and no considerably larger clone is one nucleotide away. V has 7 bases trimmed and J has 5 bases trimmed; junction bases matching no gene number 10. The CDR3 has 14 amino acids, counting the end cysteine and phenylalanine. CDR3 DNA is the only sequence kept; it has 42 bases, read in frame from the first base. Taken from the germline V gene (reference sequence), the CDR1 and CDR2 loops are MNHNY and SVGAGI.

The sequence links TRBV6-6 to TRBJ2-7, with 8 bases matching TRBD2. The sequence was obtained from a human donor in good health. Sample: Siglec-9- CD8+ T cells sorted from blood. The cell subset or site tag for this specimen amounts to: CD8 T cells lacking Siglec-9. The CDR3 protein sequence reads: CASISGGGEDEQYF. Here is the DNA: TGTGCCAGCATTTCGGGAGGGGGTGAAGACGAGCAGTACTTC.